These 22 T cell receptor beta chains share one sample of origin, sequenced in a study of blood T cell repertoires in COVID-19. The data were produced by immunoSEQ multiplex PCR, yet TCRdb's version contains in-frame clones alone and is incomplete. The sample has 130,000 or so clones, roughly 84% seen once. The sample consisted of peripheral blood. The receptors shown here come from a man in his 60s with acute or convalescent COVID-19.

The V call is TRBV5-1, the J call TRBJ2-5, with unresolved D. The germline V gene has CDR1 SGHRS and CDR2 YFSETQ. The CDR3 length is 15 residues. Trimming cost V 6 bases and J 2 bases, with 17 bases left between them. CDR3 DNA: TGCGCCAGCAAGCGAATTCTGGCGGTTCAAGAGACCCAGTACTTC. This gives the protein CASKRILAVQETQYF. Variable domain in full (rest from reference TRBV5-1 and TRBJ2-5): KAGVTQTPRYLIKTRGQQVTLSCSPISGHRSVSWYQQTPGQGLQFLFEYFSETQRNKGNFPGRFSGRQFSNSRSEMNVSTLELGDSALYLCASKRILAVQETQYFGPGTRLLVL.

This chain connects TRBV7-8 to TRBJ1-2; D is ambiguous. From germline, CDR1 is SGHVS and CDR2 FQNEAQ. The CDR3 is 16 amino acids. Trimming took 4 bases from V and 5 from J, leaving 20 bases between them. In DNA, the CDR3 is TGTGCCAGCAGCTCCCCGGAGGTGGGGATAGGATATGGCTACACCTTC. Its translation: CASSSPEVGIGYGYTF.

The V and J genes are TRBV10-2 and TRBJ1-6; no firm D call. This CDR3 is 16 amino acids long. Trimming shortened V by 1 base and J by 1 base, and 8 bases separated the two germline ends. Germline lookup yields CDR1 WSHSY and CDR2 SAAADI. In nucleotides, the CDR3 is TGCGCCAGCAGTGAGTATTCGGGATCCTATAATTCACCCCTCCACTTT. It translates to CASSEYSGSYNSPLHF.

The chain combines TRBV7-2 with TRBJ2-3; D is undetermined. CDR3 length: 11 residues. The ends were cut back, 3 bases at V and 7 bases at J, with 5 bases in the middle. Germline V CDR1 and CDR2: SGHTA, FQGNSA. DNA for the CDR3: TGTGCCAGCAGCTTCGCTAATACGCAGTATTTT. Amino acids: CASSFANTQYF.

This clone came up once. The V gene is TRBV6-5, the J gene TRBJ2-7, with TRBD1 matching over 7 bases. V lost 8 bases and J lost 4; bases outside the gene matches: 11. There are 14 residues in the CDR3. The germline V gene has CDR1 MNHEY and CDR2 SVGAGI. Here the CDR3 reads CASWPGTVGYEQYF. The CDR3 nucleotides are TGTGCCAGCTGGCCCGGGACAGTCGGATACGAGCAGTACTTC.

The chain has TRBV27 and TRBJ1-3, with unresolved D. Germline lookup yields CDR1 MNHEY and CDR2 SMNVEV (reference sequence). This CDR3 contains 14 residues. The ends were cut back, 8 bases at V and 4 bases at J, with 15 bases in the middle. The CDR3 DNA sequence: TGTGCCAGCGGAGGCAGGTCCGCCGGAAACACCATATATTTT. It specifies CASGGRSAGNTIYF.

This rearrangement joins TRBV12-3 or TRBV12-4 to TRBJ1-3; 7 positions match TRBD1. This CDR3 is built from 13 residues. J gave up 7 bases and V 4 bases, and 4 bases lay outside the gene matches. DNA of the CDR3: TGTGCCAGCAGTTCGACAGGGATCAACACCATATATTTT. Translating gives CASSSTGINTIYF.

The chain couples TRBV18 to TRBJ2-1; 7 bases align to TRBD1. Germline CDR1 reads KGHSH; CDR2 reads LQKENI. V lost 4 bases and J lost 4; bases outside the gene matches: 16. The CDR3 has 18 residues. DNA of the CDR3: TGTGCCAGCTCACTAAGGGACAGATTAAACGGGGATTACAATGAGCAGTTCTTC. It specifies CASSLRDRLNGDYNEQFF.

In its sample, this clone was seen once. The chain uses TRBV10-1 and TRBJ1-1; D might be TRBD1 (5 bases). The length of the CDR3 is 18 residues. The germline CDR1 and CDR2 sequences are WNHNN and SYGVQD (reference sequence). Trimming removed 7 bases at V and 1 base at J, with 25 bases between. CDR3 coding DNA: TGCGCCAGCACCCCGGACGGGGGAATTCCCATTGGGAACACTGAAGCTTTCTTT. Translated, it gives CASTPDGGIPIGNTEAFF.

The J gene is TRBJ2-1, the V gene TRBV5-1; 11 positions match TRBD2. Trimming removed 0 bases from V and 5 bases from J; junction bases left unmatched: 1. Germline CDR1 SGHRS, CDR2 YFSETQ. This CDR3 spans 15 amino acids. The CDR3 loop reads CASSLVGLADNEQFF. The CDR3 region has the DNA TGCGCCAGCAGCTTGGTGGGACTAGCGGACAATGAGCAGTTCTTC.

The chain carries TRBV7-9 and TRBJ1-6; D is unclear. The CDR3 totals 15 residues. Per germline, CDR1 SEHNR and CDR2 FQNEAQ (reference sequence). V dropped 4 bases and J dropped 14 bases, with 21 bases sitting between them. The DNA for the CDR3 is TGTGCCAGCAGCTCCGAGGAGACCCCGCAATGGACCCTCCACTTT. Translated, it gives CASSSEETPQWTLHF.

On this clone itself: In the same sample, other DNA sequences code for this CDR3. The V gene is TRBV5-1, the J gene TRBJ2-7; 9 nucleotides agree with TRBD2. Germline V gene sequence: CDR1 SGHRS, CDR2 YFSETQ. This CDR3 comprises 15 residues. V shed 4 bases and J 4 bases; nucleotides not matched to a gene: 9. The CDR3: CASSLETSGLYEQYF. CDR3 bases: TGCGCCAGCAGCCTCGAGACTAGCGGCTTATACGAGCAGTACTTC.

This clone was counted only a few times. The V and J genes are TRBV5-1 and TRBJ2-7; a weak D match, TRBD1 (6 bases). Germline CDR1 is SGHRS and CDR2 is YFSETQ. The CDR3 loop spans 13 amino acids. V lost 0 bases, J lost 6 bases, and 10 bases lay in between. The CDR3 loop is CASSLAARGEQYF. In DNA, the CDR3 is TGCGCCAGCAGCTTGGCAGCCAGGGGCGAGCAGTACTTC. The whole variable domain, filled in from reference TRBV5-1 and TRBJ2-7, reads KAGVTQTPRYLIKTRGQQVTLSCSPISGHRSVSWYQQTPGQGLQFLFEYFSETQRNKGNFPGRFSGRQFSNSRSEMNVSTLELGDSALYLCASSLAARGEQYFGPGTRLTVT.

The sample holds one count of this clone. The V and J genes are TRBV6-1 and TRBJ1-2; D unresolved. V was trimmed by 2 bases and J by 8 bases, leaving 15 bases between them. Germline CDR1 is MNHNS and CDR2 is SASEGT. This CDR3 contains 14 residues. The CDR3 is CASSESQETGGYTF. The DNA for the CDR3 is TGTGCCAGCAGTGAATCCCAGGAAACGGGAGGCTACACCTTC.

This clone was counted a few times. V usage is TRBV27 and J usage is TRBJ1-5, with D perhaps TRBD1 (6 bases). V lost 3 bases and J 4 bases, leaving 13 bases between the germline ends. CDR3 length equals 15 residues. In germline, CDR1 is MNHEY, CDR2 SMNVEV (reference sequence). CDR3 protein: CASSLQGLGNQPQHF. CDR3 DNA: TGTGCCAGCAGTTTGCAGGGGCTGGGTAATCAGCCCCAGCATTTT.

J is TRBJ2-7 and V is TRBV19, with TRBD2 matching over 9 bases. Germline V gene sequence: CDR1 LNHDA, CDR2 SQIVND (reference sequence). V was pared by 6 bases and J by 2 bases, with 2 bases of the junction left unmatched. This CDR3 is 13 amino acids long. DNA of the CDR3: TGTGCCAGTAGGGCTAGCGGGACCTACGAGCAGTACTTC. It yields the protein CASRASGTYEQYF.

The chain joins TRBV5-1 to TRBJ2-3; TRBD2 aligns across 9 bases. V dropped 0 bases and J dropped 4; count of bases not matched to a gene: 3. This CDR3 is 15 amino acids long. Germline assignment: CDR1 SGHRS and CDR2 YFSETQ. The CDR3 loop is CASSLAGGGADTQYF. The CDR3 bases are TGCGCCAGCAGCTTGGCTGGCGGGGGGGCAGATACGCAGTATTTT.

The chain combines TRBV29-1 with TRBJ2-5, with D possibly TRBD2 on 6 matching bases. The CDR3 consists of 14 residues. The germline V gene has CDR1 SQVTM and CDR2 ANQGSEA. Trimming removed 7 bases at V and 0 bases at J, with 15 bases between. CDR3 sequence reads: CSARRGGDQETQYF. For the CDR3, the DNA is TGCAGCGCACGAAGGGGCGGGGACCAAGAGACCCAGTACTTC.

This chain connects TRBV27 to TRBJ2-7; 7 bases line up with TRBD1. Germline V gene data show CDR1 as MNHEY and CDR2 as SMNVEV (reference sequence). This CDR3 region has 15 residues. Trimming took 3 bases from V and 0 from J; bases not matched to a gene: 5. In DNA form, the CDR3 reads TGTGCCAGCAGTTTTAGAGGGGACAGCTCCTACGAGCAGTACTTC. This codes for CASSFRGDSSYEQYF.

Here the CDR3 DNA reads TGTGCCAGCAGCTTAGATCAGGGGGCGGGCACTGAAGCTTTCTTT. It yields the protein CASSLDQGAGTEAFF. The gene calls are TRBV7-2 and TRBJ1-1; TRBD1 agrees at 8 bases. The CDR3 covers 15 residues. CDR1 is SGHTA and CDR2 is FQGNSA in the germline V gene. V shed 1 base, J shed 4 bases, and the junction held 5 bases outside the gene matches.

The chain uses TRBV10-3 and TRBJ1-1; no reliable D call. Per germline, CDR1 ENHRY and CDR2 SYGVKD. Trimming pared 8 bases from V and 4 bases from J, leaving 14 bases between. There are 13 residues in the CDR3. CDR3 coding DNA: TGTGCCATCGGCGGACTGCCGGGCACTGAAGCTTTCTTT. Translated: CAIGGLPGTEAFF.

V gene TRBV5-1 combines with J gene TRBJ2-2; the D gene is possibly TRBD1 (5 bases). The CDR3 is 16 amino acids. V lost 0 bases to trimming and J lost 0 bases, with 9 bases between them. Germline CDR1 and CDR2: SGHRS and YFSETQ. The CDR3, as DNA: TGCGCCAGCAGCTTGGTGGGGCCCGCGAACACCGGGGAGCTGTTTTTT. Translation: CASSLVGPANTGELFF.